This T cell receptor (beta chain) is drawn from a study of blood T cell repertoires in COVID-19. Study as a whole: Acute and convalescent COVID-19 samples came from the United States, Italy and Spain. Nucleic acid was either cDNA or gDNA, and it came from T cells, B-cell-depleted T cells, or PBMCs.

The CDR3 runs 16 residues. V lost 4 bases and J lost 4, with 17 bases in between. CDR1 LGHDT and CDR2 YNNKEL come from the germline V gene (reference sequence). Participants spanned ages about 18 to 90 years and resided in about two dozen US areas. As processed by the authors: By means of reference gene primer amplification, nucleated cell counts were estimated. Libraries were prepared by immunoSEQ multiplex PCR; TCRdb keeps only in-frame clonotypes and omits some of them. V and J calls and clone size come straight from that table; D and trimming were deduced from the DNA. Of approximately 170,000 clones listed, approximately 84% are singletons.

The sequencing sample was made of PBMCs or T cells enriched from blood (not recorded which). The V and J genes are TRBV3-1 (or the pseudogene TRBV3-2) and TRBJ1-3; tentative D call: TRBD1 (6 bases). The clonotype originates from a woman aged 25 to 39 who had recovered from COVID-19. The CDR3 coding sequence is TGTGCCAGCAGCCTACGGCAGGGGTCCATCGGAAACACCATATATTTT. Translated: CASSLRQGSIGNTIYF.